Listed below are T cell receptor beta chains from one sample, sequenced in a study of control samples from healthy donors and cancer patients. The method was immunoSEQ multiplex PCR; TCRdb's version includes in-frame clones alone and lacks a portion of them. In the table there are roughly 120,000 clones, 89% of which are singletons. Sequencing input: blood. These receptors originate from a man aged 50 or older in good health. The CDR3 runs from the conserved cysteine through the conserved F or W.

j_call v_call cdr3_aa
TRBJ2-3 TRBV7-2 CATPGLAGDTQYF
TRBJ2-6 TRBV5-1 CASSTSRQGGAWGANVLTF
TRBJ1-1 TRBV11-2 CASSPSLNTEAFF
TRBJ1-1 TRBV9 CASSVATESYRGRTEAFF
TRBJ2-6 TRBV5-6 CASSWGQGSSGANVLTF
TRBJ2-7 TRBV5-1 CASSLGTSGFGEQYF
TRBJ1-2 TRBV4-3 CASSPRPDYGYTF
TRBJ1-1 TRBV5-4 CASSLEKNTEAFF
TRBJ2-3 TRBV9 CASSALAGVGNTQYF
TRBJ2-7 TRBV11-3 CASSSGSSYEQYF
TRBJ2-6 TRBV10-2 CASSVTGPHSGANVLTF
TRBJ1-2 TRBV11-2 CASPGSGETLNYGYTF
TRBJ1-5 TRBV15 CATSRRGPGQPQHF
TRBJ1-6 TRBV11-2 CASSPPGQGTSPLHF
TRBJ2-7 TRBV12-3/TRBV12-4 CASSLLTGRQYF
TRBJ1-2 TRBV7-9 CASSLGQGVSYGYTF
TRBJ1-2 TRBV18 CASSPPGQTNYGYTF
TRBJ1-5 TRBV19 CASSIDLSARGTNQPQHF
TRBJ2-1 TRBV11-3 CASSLGGVSYNEQFF
TRBJ1-2 TRBV6-2/TRBV6-3 CASSYSMGTGRFNYGYTF
TRBJ1-2 TRBV30 CAGRQGADGYTF
TRBJ2-5 TRBV9 CASSPRTVPQETQYF
TRBJ1-1 TRBV6-4 CASSDTDQGGTEAFF
TRBJ2-1 TRBV30 CAWSVLQASQFF
TRBJ1-3 TRBV19 CASKVLFSGNTIYF
TRBJ1-2 TRBV29-1 CSVEGIYGYTF
TRBJ2-5 TRBV19 CASSIESQGTQYF
TRBJ1-3 TRBV7-2 CASSLDRGNTIYF
TRBJ1-1 TRBV6-4 CASSVRGGGGSTEAFF
TRBJ1-2 TRBV19 CASSMQGGYGYTF
TRBJ1-1 TRBV27 CATSDGANTEAFF
TRBJ2-1 TRBV7-6 CASSRPDSRNEQFF
TRBJ1-6 TRBV4-3 CASSYTWAAEDSPLHF
TRBJ2-7 TRBV3-1/TRBV3-2 CASSPPGTSGYEQYF
TRBJ2-3 TRBV6-6 CASSFGGGPNTDTQYF
TRBJ1-2 TRBV28 CASRVTGPYGYTF
TRBJ1-1 TRBV9 CASSAQHTEAFF
TRBJ1-1 TRBV5-1 CASSLGQANTEAFF
TRBJ2-2 TRBV25-1 CASTDRVGGELFF
TRBJ1-2 TRBV11-2 CASSLDPRGQGDVYTF
TRBJ2-2 TRBV19 CASTSILAGGSGELFF
TRBJ1-6 TRBV9 CASSGHAGAGLNSPLHF
TRBJ1-5 TRBV6-2/TRBV6-3 CASSYYSGGYSNQPQHF
TRBJ1-4 TRBV25-1 CASSVGRVHNEKLFF
TRBJ1-4 TRBV7-9 CASSQRGQHNEKLFF
TRBJ2-2 TRBV11-3 CASSGGVIGELFF
TRBJ2-7 TRBV19 CASKGTGPYEQYF
TRBJ1-1 TRBV2 CASSDSAGGAFF
TRBJ1-1 TRBV11-2 CASSLGLTGGRTEAFF
TRBJ1-2 TRBV7-9 CASSFRGGQTYGYTF
TRBJ1-1 TRBV18 CASSRGGLNTEAFF
TRBJ2-7 TRBV18 CASSPPRESSYEQYF
TRBJ2-5 TRBV5-4 CASSRLAQYF
TRBJ2-7 TRBV6-1 CASSEYFGVYEQYF
TRBJ1-2 TRBV28 CASSLSGQLYGYTF